This T cell receptor beta chain was documented in a study of breast tumors, draining lymph nodes, adjacent tissues (TCRdb year 2016). About the investigation overall: Breast cancer patients provided tumor, adjacent nontumor tissue and axillary lymph nodes, and the study compared the TCR beta repertoires across these three sources. The study was designed to assess the relationships and possible T-cell exchange between tumor, surrounding tissue and draining lymph node repertoires in human breast cancer.

Study-level results and caveats: The data were judged consistent with most tumor T cells deriving from the lymph node and then expanding within tumor tissue. Tumor T-cell repertoires showed less diversity than lymph node repertoires and more diversity than nontumor tissue repertoires, and tumor T-cell repertoires showed preferential V and J gene usage. Tumor and nontumor tissue repertoires were found to be significantly more similar in luminal-like than in basal-like breast cancer. The study presented the conclusion that tumor T cells originate in lymph nodes as consistent with a hypothesis, not as something directly demonstrated.

The adjacent samples were made up of nontumor breast tissue that surrounded the tumor. As concerns this clonotype: Its antigen target is currently unknown. Per-nucleotide qualities are absent, and no much larger clonotype sits a single base away.

The CDR3 measures 15 amino acids from cysteine to phenylalanine. Only the CDR3 DNA is retained, 45 bases long and in frame from the first base. The germline V gene yields SGHRS for CDR1 and YFSETQ for CDR2. V is reduced by 2 bases and J by 9 bases, leaving a spacing of 15 bases between them. These reads were obtained on an Illumina HiSeq 2000. TCR beta chain libraries were generated by multiplex PCR amplification. High-throughput sequencing was used to analyze the amplified TCR beta chain products. The public reads were run again by TCRdb, first through fastp at Q25 and then through MiXCR, and only productive beta chains were kept. Every CDR3 protein is listed once, alongside the most common genes and DNA of its rows. Counted in this sample were around 13,000 distinct CDR3 sequences; about 50% of them appeared once. Of the sample, roughly 40% is held by the ten largest clones.

The source is a female donor with breast cancer. Some clones in this sample may be carry-over from other donors' samples. The V and J genes are TRBV5-1 and TRBJ1-6; no D gene is confidently identified. Sequencing input: tumor-adjacent breast tissue. The bases read TGCGCCAGCAGCTTAGCGTTGGGGTCCGGTTCACCCCTCCACTTT. This translates into CASSLALGSGSPLHF. The variable domain in full, with residues beyond the CDR3 obtained from the reference TRBV5-1 and TRBJ1-6 genes, is KAGVTQTPRYLIKTRGQQVTLSCSPISGHRSVSWYQQTPGQGLQFLFEYFSETQRNKGNFPGRFSGRQFSNSRSEMNVSTLELGDSALYLCASSLALGSGSPLHFGNGTRLTVT.